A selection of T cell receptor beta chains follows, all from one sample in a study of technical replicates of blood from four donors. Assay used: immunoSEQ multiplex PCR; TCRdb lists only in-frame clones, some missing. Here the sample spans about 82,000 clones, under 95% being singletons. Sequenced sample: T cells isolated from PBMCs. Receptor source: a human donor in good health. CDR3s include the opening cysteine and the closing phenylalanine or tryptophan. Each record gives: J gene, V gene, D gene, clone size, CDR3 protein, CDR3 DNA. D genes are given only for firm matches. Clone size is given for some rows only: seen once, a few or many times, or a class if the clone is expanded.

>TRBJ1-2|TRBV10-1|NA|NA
CASSVGRNYGYTF
TGCGCCAGCAGTGTCGGCAGGAACTATGGCTACACCTTC
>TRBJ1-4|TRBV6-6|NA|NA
CASSYSGSTNEKLFF
TGTGCCAGCAGTTACAGTGGCTCAACTAATGAAAAACTGTTTTTT
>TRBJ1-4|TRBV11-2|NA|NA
CASTAPRAIANEKLFF
TGTGCCAGCACCGCCCCCAGGGCTATAGCTAATGAAAAACTGTTTTTT
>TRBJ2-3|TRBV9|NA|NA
CASSVGTSQSTDTQYF
TGTGCCAGCAGCGTCGGGACTTCCCAGAGCACAGATACGCAGTATTTT
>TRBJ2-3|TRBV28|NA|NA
CASSSKQGSDTQYF
TGTGCCAGCAGTAGTAAACAGGGTTCCGATACGCAGTATTTT
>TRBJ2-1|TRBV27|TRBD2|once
CASSSDLGRGKVGSYNEQFF
TGTGCCAGCAGTTCCGACTTGGGGCGGGGGAAGGTTGGTTCCTACAATGAGCAGTTCTTC
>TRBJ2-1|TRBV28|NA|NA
CASSFAGLSFYNEQFF
TGTGCCAGCAGTTTCGCCGGACTATCCTTCTACAATGAGCAGTTCTTC
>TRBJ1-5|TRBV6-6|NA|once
CASSSTEAQPQHF
TGTGCCAGCAGTTCGACCGAGGCTCAGCCCCAGCATTTT
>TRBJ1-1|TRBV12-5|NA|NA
CASGLEDSKAFF
TGTGCTAGTGGTTTGGAGGACAGCAAAGCTTTCTTT
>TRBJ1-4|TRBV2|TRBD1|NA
CASSGQGITNEKLFF
TGTGCCAGCAGTGGACAGGGGATAACTAATGAAAAACTGTTTTTT
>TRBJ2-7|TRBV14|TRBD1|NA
CASSLHSSGQYEQYF
TGTGCCAGCAGCCTTCACTCTTCGGGACAGTACGAGCAGTACTTC
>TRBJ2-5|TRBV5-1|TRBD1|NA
CASSGSPGQQETQYF
TGCGCCAGCAGCGGATCACCGGGACAGCAAGAGACCCAGTACTTC
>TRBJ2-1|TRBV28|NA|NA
CASSTEPGTIDNEQFF
TGTGCCAGCAGTACCGAACCGGGGACAATCGACAATGAGCAGTTCTTC
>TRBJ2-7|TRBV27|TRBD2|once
CASSSYHLAGGSEQYF
TGTGCCAGCAGTTCTTACCACCTAGCGGGAGGCTCCGAGCAGTACTTC
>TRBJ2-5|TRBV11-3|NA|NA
CASSSLAFRIGETQYF
TGTGCCAGCAGCTCCCTAGCGTTTAGAATAGGAGAGACCCAGTACTTC
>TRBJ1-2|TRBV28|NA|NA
CASSPGWQKNGYTF
TGTGCCAGCAGTCCCGGGTGGCAGAAGAATGGCTACACCTTC
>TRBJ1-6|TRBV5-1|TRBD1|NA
CASSLEPSGTGNNSPLHF
TGCGCCAGCAGCTTGGAGCCTAGTGGGACAGGGAATAATTCACCCCTCCACTTT
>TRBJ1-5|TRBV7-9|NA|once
CASSFVGQNQPQHF
TGTGCCAGCAGCTTCGTTGGACAAAATCAGCCCCAGCATTTT